Listed here is a single T cell receptor (beta chain). Its target is not known. PCR employed 60 Vbeta and 13 Jbeta primers. Using immunoSEQ multiplex PCR, the repertoire was profiled, and TCRdb retains in-frame clones only, with some absent. The table records over 70,000 clones, 77% of them present only once. The source of the sample is a study of cytomegalovirus exposure and HLA in healthy donors. Whole-study findings and limits: What TCR beta sequences reportedly achieved was accurate prediction of HLA-A and HLA-B alleles in most subjects. Most of the CMV-associated TCR beta chains (in a later analysis) appeared to be HLA-restricted. Immune exposure data for these donors was limited to CMV serostatus. Researchers catalogued approximately 170 TCR beta chains as cytomegalovirus-associated.

Sequenced: PBMCs. The TCR comes from a man aged 50 to 59 in good health and CMV-seropositive.

CDR3 DNA: TGCGCCAGCAGCTTGATGCAGGGGGGTGTCGGGGAGCTGTTTTTT. Translating gives CASSLMQGGVGELFF. The chain carries TRBV5-1 and TRBJ2-2; maybe TRBD1 (7 bases). Between the trimmed V and J ends, which lost 1 base and 7 bases, there was a span of 14 bases. Germline V gene lookup returns CDR1 SGHRS and CDR2 YFSETQ. CDR3 length: 15 residues.